Listed below are T cell receptor beta chains from one sample, sequenced in a study of CD8 T cells in Susac syndrome. TCRdb itself ran the immunoSEQ multiplex PCR reads through MiXCR, one entry per CDR3 protein. Here the sample spans 100,000 to 150,000 distinct CDR3 sequences, roughly 95% being singletons. The source material was CD4+ T cells from PBMCs. The receptor set was obtained from a human donor in good health. CDR3s include the opening cysteine and the closing phenylalanine or tryptophan. The D gene is left open where the match is weak. Rows may omit the clone size; those that give it use once, few, many or a size class.

CASSLSTGAYNEQFF	TGTGCCAGCAGCCTTAGCACCGGAGCCTACAATGAGCAGTTCTTC	NA	15	NA	TRBV7-2	TRBJ2-1
CASGGQGAHEQFF	TGTGCCAGCGGCGGACAGGGGGCCCATGAGCAGTTCTTC	NA	13	TRBD1	TRBV12-3/TRBV12-4	TRBJ2-1
CASRPSTVNTEAFF	TGTGCCAGCAGGCCCTCGACGGTGAACACTGAAGCTTTCTTT	NA	14	NA	TRBV27	TRBJ1-1
CASSPGGAQDTDTQYF	TGTGCCAGCAGTCCCGGGGGCGCCCAGGACACAGATACGCAGTATTTT	NA	16	NA	TRBV28	TRBJ2-3
CASSPGQGGLTEAFF	TGTGCCAGCTCACCGGGACAGGGGGGATTAACTGAAGCTTTCTTT	NA	15	TRBD1	TRBV18	TRBJ1-1
CASSLNVGRYTGELFF	TGTGCCAGCAGCCTTAATGTGGGAAGGTACACCGGGGAGCTGTTTTTT	NA	16	NA	TRBV3-1	TRBJ2-2
CASSPRQENTGELFF	TGTGCCAGCTCACCTCGACAGGAGAACACCGGGGAGCTGTTTTTT	NA	15	NA	TRBV18	TRBJ2-2
CSVSNLYEQYF	TGCAGCGTTTCAAACCTCTACGAGCAGTACTTC	NA	11	NA	TRBV29-1	TRBJ2-7
CASSKGLDPDTQYF	TGTGCCAGCAGCAAAGGATTGGATCCAGATACGCAGTATTTT	NA	14	NA	TRBV27	TRBJ2-3
CASSPGTRYEQYF	TGCGCCAGCAGCCCCGGGACTCGATACGAGCAGTACTTC	NA	13	NA	TRBV5-1	TRBJ2-7
CASSQFRGVEQYF	TGTGCCAGCAGTCAGTTTAGAGGGGTCGAGCAGTACTTC	NA	13	NA	TRBV3-1	TRBJ2-7
CASSSIRPGGNQPQHF	TGTGCCAGCAGCTCCATCCGGCCAGGGGGAAATCAGCCCCAGCATTTT	NA	16	TRBD1	TRBV7-9	TRBJ1-5
CASSSPTDWTEAFF	TGTGCCAGTAGTTCACCGACGGATTGGACTGAAGCTTTCTTT	NA	14	NA	TRBV19	TRBJ1-1
CASSGVHTGELFF	TGCGCCAGCAGCGGCGTCCACACCGGGGAGCTGTTTTTT	NA	13	NA	TRBV5-1	TRBJ2-2
CASSYSEQGNGYGYTF	TGTGCCAGCAGTTACTCGGAACAGGGCAACGGCTATGGCTACACCTTC	NA	16	NA	TRBV6-5	TRBJ1-2
CASSLVSSGNTGELFF	TGTGCCAGCAGCTTAGTCTCTAGCGGCAACACCGGGGAGCTGTTTTTT	NA	16	TRBD2	TRBV7-2	TRBJ2-2
CASSLSNRASYNEQFF	TGTGCCAGCAGTTTGTCCAACAGGGCCTCCTACAATGAGCAGTTCTTC	NA	16	NA	TRBV27	TRBJ2-1
CASSQEGEQFF	TGTGCCAGCAGCCAAGAGGGTGAGCAGTTCTTC	NA	11	NA	TRBV3-1	TRBJ2-1
CASRNQGARYGYTF	TGTGCCAGCCGAAATCAGGGGGCGCGTTATGGCTACACCTTC	NA	14	TRBD1	TRBV3-1	TRBJ1-2
CASSRDGREQYF	TGTGCCAGCTCACGTGACGGGAGGGAGCAGTACTTC	NA	12	TRBD2	TRBV18	TRBJ2-7
CSVEKGAVGNTIYF	TGCAGCGTTGAAAAGGGGGCAGTTGGAAACACCATATATTTT	NA	14	TRBD1	TRBV29-1	TRBJ1-3
CAISEGGASLYEQYF	TGTGCCATCAGTGAAGGTGGGGCTAGTCTCTACGAGCAGTACTTC	NA	15	NA	TRBV10-3	TRBJ2-7
CASSLWGGDEQYF	TGTGCCAGCAGCTTATGGGGCGGGGACGAGCAGTACTTC	NA	13	NA	TRBV7-2	TRBJ2-7
CASSQEPTGTREDTEAFF	TGCGCCAGCAGCCAAGAGCCAACTGGGACACGGGAGGACACTGAAGCTTTCTTT	once	18	NA	TRBV4-1	TRBJ1-1
CASSVGGEGYEQYF	TGTGCCAGCAGCGTAGGGGGTGAGGGCTACGAGCAGTACTTC	NA	14	NA	TRBV9	TRBJ2-7
CASSYLSRMETQYF	TGTGCCAGCAGTTACTTGAGTCGGATGGAGACCCAGTACTTC	few	14	NA	TRBV6-5	TRBJ2-5
CATSAFFTGELFF	TGTGCCACCAGTGCCTTCTTCACCGGGGAGCTGTTTTTT	NA	13	NA	TRBV24-1	TRBJ2-2
CASSRDRALTGELFF	TGTGCCAGCAGTCGGGACAGGGCCCTCACCGGGGAGCTGTTTTTT	NA	15	TRBD1	TRBV2	TRBJ2-2
CASFPRLRATEAFF	TGTGCCAGTTTTCCCCGTCTCAGGGCCACTGAAGCTTTCTTT	once	14	NA	TRBV28	TRBJ1-1
CASSIDRANEQFF	TGTGCCAGTAGTATAGACAGGGCCAATGAGCAGTTCTTC	NA	13	NA	TRBV19	TRBJ2-1
CSVVRSTGTEAFF	TGCAGCGTCGTTAGGAGTACGGGCACTGAAGCTTTCTTT	NA	13	NA	TRBV29-1	TRBJ1-1
CASSLAGSERLFF	TGTGCCAGCAGTTTAGCAGGGTCTGAGCGGCTGTTTTTT	NA	13	NA	TRBV12-3/TRBV12-4	TRBJ1-4
CASSPGGRTVDTQYF	TGCGCCAGCAGCCCAGGAGGCCGCACGGTAGATACGCAGTATTTT	NA	15	NA	TRBV5-1	TRBJ2-3